Many counts were recorded for the clone carrying this T cell receptor beta chain. Its matching antigen is unknown. The data were taken from a study of regulatory T cells in long-lasting Graves disease. Trimming pared 5 bases from V and 6 bases from J, leaving 11 bases between. The CDR3 runs 13 residues. The germline V gene has CDR1 SEHNR and CDR2 FQNEAQ (reference sequence). Sequencing libraries for TCR beta were prepared with iRepertoire HTBI primers and Arm-PCR of CDR3 regions. MiXCR was run by TCRdb on the multiplex PCR reads, yielding one entry per CDR3 protein. The table includes roughly 380,000 distinct CDR3 sequences, about a sixth detected once. Time point reported: newly diagnosed GD, antithyroid drugs for less than 3 months. TCR sequences were obtained from RNA taken from PBMCs. Study results and caveats: TRBV28, TRBJ1-2 and TRBJ2-5 were segments that persistent disease favored.

The data were also submitted as part of a second study, on T cells in Graves' hyperthyroidism and ophthalmopathy.

The source is a man aged 40-49 years with Graves disease. This chain uses TRBV7-9 with TRBJ2-1; the D gene is possibly TRBD1 (7 bases). The specimen was peripheral blood mononuclear cells (PBMCs), collected at new diagnosis, from a patient treated with antithyroid drugs. CDR3 sequence: CASSRGTANEQFF. The CDR3 bases are TGTGCCAGCAGCCGCGGGACAGCCAATGAGCAGTTCTTC.